Reported below is one T cell receptor (beta chain). The antigen is undetermined. The V gene lost 0 bases and the J gene lost 1 base, with 11 bases spanning the gap. Germline loops: CDR1 SGHRS, CDR2 YFSETQ. This CDR3 spans 15 amino acids. The data are from a study of shared clonotypes between healthy human individuals. In the study overall: Donor composition was a couple of women and three men, aged 18 to 49.

The authors split each subset's genomic DNA evenly across several immunoSEQ plates. TCRdb's copy holds only in-frame clones and misses some; the assay was immunoSEQ multiplex PCR. The data contain fewer than 2.5 million clones, approximately 93% of them singletons. Regarding the study as a whole: Generally, naive subsets (rather than memory subsets) showed larger estimated richness.

Sequenced input: naive CD4+ T cells from PBMCs. As to subset: CD45RA+ positively selected. This receptor was identified in a man aged 18 to 30 in good health. Some clones in this sample may be carry-over from other donors' samples. V and J are TRBV5-1 and TRBJ2-7, with D perhaps TRBD2 (5 bases). The chain's CDR3 is CASSLVGVDSYEQYF. CDR3 DNA sequence: TGCGCCAGCAGCTTGGTCGGGGTCGATTCCTACGAGCAGTACTTC. The complete variable domain, with remaining parts taken from reference TRBV5-1 and TRBJ2-7, reads KAGVTQTPRYLIKTRGQQVTLSCSPISGHRSVSWYQQTPGQGLQFLFEYFSETQRNKGNFPGRFSGRQFSNSRSEMNVSTLELGDSALYLCASSLVGVDSYEQYFGPGTRLTVT.